The 2 T cell receptor beta chains presented below share a single source sample, sequenced in a study of blood T cell repertoires in COVID-19. Sequenced by immunoSEQ multiplex PCR; TCRdb stores in-frame clones only, minus some. The profile shows a few hundred thousand clones, 85% of them singletons. Sequencing used PBMCs or T cells enriched from blood (not recorded which). The receptors were sampled from a middle-aged man who had recovered from COVID-19.

This clone was detected only a few times. This chain links TRBV7-9 with TRBJ2-7; possibly TRBD2 for D (5 bases). Trimming left V 2 bases short and J 6 bases short, with 11 bases between. There are 13 residues in the CDR3. The germline V gene has CDR1 SEHNR and CDR2 FQNEAQ (reference sequence). The CDR3 DNA is TGTGCCAGCAGCTTACCTAGCTCAGGCGAGCAGTACTTC. As protein: CASSLPSSGEQYF.

The rearrangement joins TRBV6-2 or TRBV6-3 to TRBJ1-2, with 9 bases that match TRBD1. Germline CDR1 reads MNHEY; CDR2 reads SVGEGT. V lost 5 bases to trimming and J lost 8 bases; unmatched junction nucleotides: 3. This CDR3 contains 12 residues. Here the CDR3 reads CASSTGGYGYTF. CDR3 DNA sequence: TGTGCCAGCAGTACAGGGGGCTACGGCTACACCTTC.